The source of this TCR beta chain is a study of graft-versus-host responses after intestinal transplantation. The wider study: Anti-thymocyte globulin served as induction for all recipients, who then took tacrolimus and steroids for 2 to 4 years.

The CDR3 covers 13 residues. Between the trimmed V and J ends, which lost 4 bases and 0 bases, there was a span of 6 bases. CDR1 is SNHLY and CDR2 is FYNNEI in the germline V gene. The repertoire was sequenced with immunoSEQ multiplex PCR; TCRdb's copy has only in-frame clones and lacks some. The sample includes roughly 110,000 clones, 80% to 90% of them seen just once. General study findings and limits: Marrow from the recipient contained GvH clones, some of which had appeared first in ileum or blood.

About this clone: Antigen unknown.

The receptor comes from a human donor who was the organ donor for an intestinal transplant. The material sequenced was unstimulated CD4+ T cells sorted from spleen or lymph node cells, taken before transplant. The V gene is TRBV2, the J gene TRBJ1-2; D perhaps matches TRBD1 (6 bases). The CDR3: CASSGTANYGYTF. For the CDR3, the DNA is TGTGCCAGCAGTGGGACAGCTAACTATGGCTACACCTTC.